Detailed here is one T cell receptor beta chain. Its antigen target is currently unknown. No much larger clonotype is one base removed from it; base qualities were not supplied. In total, approximately 700 healthy bone marrow donors made up the cohort. At the time of sampling, every cohort member was nominally healthy, though immune exposures that went unrecorded were likely present. The donor was CMV seronegative and was included in the group of under 450 seronegative cohort members. Each donor provided a peripheral blood sample, and peripheral blood mononuclear cells were used for TCR beta sequencing. Genomic DNA was extracted from the blood cell samples with the Qiagen DNeasy Blood Extraction Kit. The library was obtained by the immunoSEQ multiplex PCR assay. For the multiplex PCR, a mixture combining 60 forward primers for TCR Vbeta segments and 13 reverse primers for TCR Jbeta segments was used. A multiplex PCR assay on genomic DNA amplified the CDR3 region of rearranged TCR beta genes. The Illumina HiSeq System was used to sequence the amplified TCR beta libraries as 87-base-pair reads. The authors' pipeline ran thus. A later analysis counted tens of millions of unique TCR beta chains across the 670 or so repertoires, and about 10 million of these chains were shared by at least two donors. To remove PCR and sequencing errors, raw reads were error-corrected and collapsed into unique sequences using a nearest-neighbor algorithm that merged closely related sequences. Alignment of CDR3 sequences to IMGT reference sequences was used to assign V, D and J gene segments. For a sequence to be retained, a match of at least six nucleotides to both a V gene segment and a J gene segment was required. A rearrangement counted as productive if the CDR3 had no stop codons and remained in frame with V and J, and every other rearrangement counted as non-productive. Following IMGT convention, CDR3 was defined as the stretch from the second conserved V-encoded cysteine up to the conserved J-encoded phenylalanine. In an earlier analysis of more than 550 of the donors, sequences lacking an unambiguous match to a single V gene segment were excluded. An earlier analysis of 500 to 700 of the donors classified V segments as functional when productive rearrangements were above 56.7% and as segregating when the standard deviation between donors was above 5%. A statistical classification framework was built for diagnosing cytomegalovirus status from the catalog of TCR beta chain sequences. V and J gene assignment, in a later analysis, came from comparing TCR nucleotide sequences with IMGT/GENE-DB human TR gene sequences. In a later analysis, CDR3 sequences and most-parsimonious VDJ recombination scenarios were assigned using the TCRdist pipeline. In a later analysis, each TCR beta chain was defined by its CDR3 amino acid sequence together with its V-gene family, and reads lacking a unique V-gene family were excluded. As a way to deal with suspected cross-contamination and a sequencing artifact, a later analysis dropped hundreds of nucleotide sequences that were highly shared and had low generation probability. A later analysis calculated a clonal expansion index for each public chain from normalized within-repertoire ranks of inferred template counts. Generation probabilities in a later analysis came from a VDJ recombination model fitted to out-of-frame rearrangements, and those results were checked against IGoR. In a later analysis, hypergeometric tests were used to score TCR-TCR, TCR-HLA and TCR-CMV co-occurrence, with a repertoire-size bias correction applied to TCR pairs. To estimate false discovery rates, a later analysis permuted the HLA or CMV assignments 20 times. A later analysis grouped co-occurring TCRs with DBSCAN, adding TCRdist sequence similarity when clustering within HLA-allele-positive subsets. Repertoires with fewer than 30,000 or more than 120,000 public chains, plus five repertoires with anomalous nucleotide sharing, were excluded from co-occurrence clustering. This is the immuneACCESS table as TCRdb keeps it, with only in-frame sequences that have V and J called. A part of the clones is gone; compared with another copy, unresolved V genes explain less than half, and the rest is unexplained. Clone size and V and J calls were adopted from that table, with D and trimming inferred from the DNA. The sample profile shows 80,000 to 100,000 clones; around 77% of them were found once. 6% to 8% of the sample is held by the ten biggest clonotypes.

This sample was taken from a study of cytomegalovirus exposure and HLA in healthy donors (dated by TCRdb to about 2017). Regarding the complete study: An earlier analysis of approximately 640 of the donors reported 250 to 300 Gb of sequence data and about 100 million unique TCR beta sequences from about 200 million T cells. Roughly 320 gigabases of sequencing data and around 88 million unique TCR sequences made up an early release that covered several hundred HLA-typed donors. The genetic ancestry cluster associated with self-reported Caucasian donors included 65% to 90% of the roughly 390 genotyped donors. The study was designed to test whether signatures of past pathogen exposure could be identified by cataloging public T cell receptors. Using immunosequencing, the study profiled T cell repertoires from about 650 subjects and related those repertoires to cytomegalovirus serostatus. Along with the approximately 620-subject first cohort, a separate validation cohort of 120 different subjects was used. To predict cytomegalovirus infection status, the study brought together high-throughput TCR immunosequencing, statistical association of individual TCRs with disease status, and machine learning. A later analysis re-examined previously published TCR beta repertoires from 610 or so donors and added high-resolution HLA genotyping to investigate patterns of TCR occurrence. The later analysis used no new phenotypic data to find candidate immune exposures, relying instead on TCR beta sequences and their occurrence across donors. In an earlier analysis of several hundred of the donors, high-throughput TCR beta sequencing was used to judge whether each TCR beta V gene segment behaved as functional or pseudogenic. Alongside the repertoire data, information on donor age, sex, ethnicity and CMV serostatus was compiled. Genome-wide SNP genotypes for about 65% of the 666 donors were used in a later genetic analysis, which treated that subset as a discovery cohort. All discovery cohort repertoires had been generated using a single sequencing platform. Class I and class II HLA loci were covered by the typing at four-digit resolution. Typing coverage varied by locus: roughly 620-640 donors for A, B, C, DRB1 and DQB1; approximately 560 for DQA1; more than 600 for DPA1; around 450 for DPB1. Several DR-DQ haplotypes were treated as single units for association and clustering because of strong linkage in the cohort. Across around 400 genotyped donors of the cohort, an average of approximately 220,000 unique TCR beta nucleotide sequences per donor were sequenced, and 15% to 20% of those sequences were non-productive.

Paper-wide results and their limitations: According to a later analysis, TCR association rates differed among HLA loci, with DRB1 alleles showing the most associated TCRs and HLA-C alleles showing the fewest. Broadly in line with IMGT annotations, most TCR beta V segments showed up in productive rearrangements about 90% or about 30% of the time in an earlier analysis of several hundred of the donors. Correlated functional status among segregating V segments might be attributable to linkage disequilibrium, but an unknown experimental factor could not be ruled out. The presence/absence analyses assumed that sequencing depth was roughly uniform across donors, and that assumption may not be true. A few of the identified cytomegalovirus-associated TCR beta chains were confirmed in vitro to be specific for cytomegalovirus antigens. The study gave a list of 150 to 200 TCR beta chains associated with cytomegalovirus. Because some donors lacked HLA typing at each locus, the association tests relied only on the typed subset. The classifier was reported to diagnose cytomegalovirus status with high specificity and sensitivity in both the original and validation cohorts. For the cohort, immune exposure information was limited to CMV serostatus. Only TCR beta chains were sequenced in this cohort, and the absence of alpha or paired-chain data limited detectable features. The authors suggested that the approach could potentially be extended to other disease states and immunological phenotypes. A cluster of highly shared sequence variants was judged likely to be a technical artifact of the sequencing pipeline. The 87-base-pair reads could not distinguish some IMGT-functional V segments, including TRBV6-2 and TRBV6-3, so those segments were excluded. A later genetic analysis reported fewer N-insertions in productive TCRs among donors in an Asian-associated ancestry cluster than the approximately 670-donor mean. A later analysis found that HLA-associated TCR beta chains were more clonally expanded and had lower generation probabilities than equally common non-associated chains. A further reported finding was that TCR beta sequences accurately predicted the HLA-A and HLA-B alleles for most subjects in the first cohort. Strong co-occurrence of HLA alleles, especially DR and DQ, made assigning TCR associations to individual alleles difficult. Specific HLA alleles were associated with 18,000 or so TCR beta sequences at a false discovery rate of 0.05 in a later analysis. A later analysis found that most CMV-associated TCR beta chains appeared HLA-restricted, with HLA associations seemingly driven largely by CMV exposure. Because counts were too low, 15 or so rarely observed V segments, including chromosome 9 orphons, were excluded from the earlier analysis of 587 of the donors. A later analysis reported that several top co-occurrence clusters appeared linked to parvovirus B19, influenza, CMV and Epstein-Barr virus. Most TCR sequences were seen in very few donors, while some public TCRs were found in many individuals. An association between a missense DCLRE1C variant and V-gene and J-gene trimming of TCR beta chains was found in a later genetic analysis and replicated in an independent cohort.

Measured from the cysteine to the phenylalanine, the CDR3 is 17 residues long. Only CDR3 DNA remains: 51 bases, in frame from the first base. Unmatched junction bases come to 10, with V trimmed by 2 bases and J by 6 bases. CDR1 and CDR2, per the germline V gene, are SGHVS and FNYEAQ. The receptor's source is a man aged 25 to 40 in good health and CMV-seronegative. Sequenced input: PBMCs. Recombination linked TRBV7-6 to TRBJ2-1, and TRBD2 aligns with 10 junction nucleotides. DNA sequence: TGTGCCAGCAGCTTAAGGGTGAGCGGGAGGGATTCCAATGAGCAGTTCTTC. Protein translation: CASSLRVSGRDSNEQFF.